These T cell receptor beta chains were read from a single sample in a study of cytomegalovirus exposure and HLA in healthy donors. Clones were sequenced by immunoSEQ multiplex PCR, and TCRdb holds only the in-frame ones, with some missing. This sample's clone table lists approximately 30,000 clones. Sequenced: PBMCs. These receptors were taken from a middle-aged woman in good health and CMV-seropositive. Each CDR3 is given with its conserved first and last residue. A D gene is named only where the DNA matches it firmly.

TRBJ2-4,TRBV7-3,TRBD2,CASSLGGEGIQYF,TGTGCCAGCAGCTTAGGTGGGGAGGGCATTCAGTACTTC
TRBJ2-7,TRBV5-1,TRBD2,CASSSGLAGGHRWYEQYF,TGCGCCAGCAGCTCGGGACTAGCGGGAGGCCACCGCTGGTACGAGCAGTACTTC
TRBJ1-2,TRBV28,-,CASSPAAGNRNYGYTF,TGTGCCAGCAGTCCGGCGGCAGGGAATCGGAACTATGGCTACACCTTC
TRBJ2-1,TRBV7-9,TRBD2,CASSPAGLAVYNEQFF,TGTGCCAGCAGCCCCGCCGGACTAGCGGTATACAATGAGCAGTTCTTC
TRBJ2-7,TRBV5-4,-,CASSFLSDEQYF,TGTGCCAGCAGCTTTCTTTCGGACGAGCAGTACTTC
TRBJ2-3,TRBV7-6,-,CASSHETDTQYF,TGTGCCAGCAGCCATGAGACAGATACGCAGTATTTT
TRBJ1-3,TRBV7-9,TRBD1,CASKSGQGVGNTIYF,TGTGCCAGCAAGTCGGGACAGGGCGTTGGAAACACCATATATTTT
TRBJ2-5,TRBV5-3,-,CARSCHYYRDCLGETQYF,TGTGCCAGAAGCTGTCATTACTACCGGGACTGCTTGGGCGAGACCCAGTACTTC
TRBJ1-2,TRBV27,TRBD1,CASRGTGGDYGYTF,TGTGCCAGCAGAGGGACAGGGGGCGACTATGGCTACACCTTC
TRBJ1-2,TRBV6-1,TRBD1,CASLHFPTGGYGYTF,TGTGCCAGTCTCCACTTCCCGACAGGGGGCTATGGCTACACCTTC
TRBJ2-5,TRBV19,-,CASSIDLRDQETQYF,TGTGCCAGTAGTATAGATCTGCGGGACCAAGAGACCCAGTACTTC
TRBJ1-5,TRBV6-1,-,CASSEASTVNQPQHF,TGTGCCAGCAGTGAAGCGTCGACAGTAAATCAGCCCCAGCATTTT
TRBJ2-7,TRBV9,-,CASSGSGELRAKQYF,TGTGCCAGCAGCGGGTCAGGGGAACTACGAGCGAAGCAGTACTTC
TRBJ2-7,TRBV5-5,TRBD1,CASATGDSYEQYF,TGTGCCAGCGCTACAGGGGATTCCTACGAGCAGTACTTC
TRBJ1-1,TRBV6-5,-,CASSYSFWGLNTEAFF,TGTGCCAGCAGTTACTCGTTTTGGGGCTTGAACACTGAAGCTTTCTTT
TRBJ2-5,TRBV30,-,CALGGPETQYF,TGTGCCCTGGGGGGGCCGGAGACCCAGTACTTC
TRBJ1-1,TRBV27,-,CASSTAPGSEAFF,TGTGCCAGCAGTACAGCCCCTGGCTCTGAAGCTTTCTTT
TRBJ2-7,TRBV7-9,TRBD2,CASSSPLKTSGSWGYEQYF,TGTGCCAGCAGCAGCCCCCTGAAGACTAGCGGGTCTTGGGGTTACGAGCAGTACTTC
TRBJ1-4,TRBV14,TRBD1,CASSRNTGVNEKLFF,TGTGCCAGCAGCCGTAACACAGGGGTTAACGAAAAACTGTTTTTT
TRBJ1-2,TRBV6-1,TRBD1,CASSEVWGDRGYTF,TGTGCCAGCAGTGAAGTGTGGGGGGACAGGGGCTACACCTTC
TRBJ2-1,TRBV6-5,-,CASSRPGNEQFF,TGTGCCAGCAGCCGTCCAGGCAATGAGCAGTTCTTC
TRBJ1-2,TRBV19,-,CASSWTVYGYTF,TGTGCCAGTAGTTGGACAGTATATGGCTACACCTTC
TRBJ1-1,TRBV9,-,CASSVVSGNEAFF,TGTGCCAGCAGCGTAGTTTCGGGTAATGAAGCTTTCTTT
TRBJ2-1,TRBV19,TRBD1,CASSVPGQLRNEQFF,TGTGCCAGTAGTGTACCGGGACAGCTTAGGAATGAGCAGTTCTTC